A selection of T cell receptor beta chains follows, all from one sample in a study of spatial heterogeneity in lung cancer. Each CDR3 protein is one row after TCRdb ran MiXCR on the 5' RACE reads. The repertoire holds about 120,000 distinct CDR3 sequences, with about 12% as singletons. Sequencing used PBMCs, obtained at follow-up. These receptors were taken from a male donor with early-stage non-small cell lung cancer. CDR3s include the opening cysteine and the closing phenylalanine or tryptophan. The D gene is left open where the match is weak. Not every row has a clone size; where given, it reads once, few, many or a size class.

>many|14|TRBJ1-2|TRBV20-1|TRBD1
CSARGTAERYGYTF
TGCAGTGCTAGGGGGACAGCCGAAAGATATGGCTACACCTTC
>few|15|TRBJ2-1|TRBV20-1|TRBD1
CSARDTGQVYNEQFF
TGCAGTGCTAGAGATACGGGACAGGTCTACAATGAGCAGTTCTTC
>medium-sized|14|TRBJ2-7|TRBV20-1|TRBD2
CSAANSGGSAEQYF
TGCAGTGCTGCGAATAGCGGGGGGTCCGCCGAGCAGTACTTC
>NA|16|TRBJ2-2|TRBV6-1|NA
CASTTGRGRNTGELFF
TGTGCCAGCACCACGGGCAGAGGGCGGAACACCGGGGAGCTGTTTTTT
>many|11|TRBJ2-2|TRBV20-1|NA
CSARGPGELFF
TGCAGTGCTAGGGGGCCCGGGGAGCTGTTTTTT
>NA|15|TRBJ2-1|TRBV6-5|TRBD1
CASTLDRAGYNEQFF
TGTGCCAGCACCTTGGACAGGGCCGGCTACAATGAGCAGTTCTTC
>few|15|TRBJ1-5|TRBV7-9|NA
CASSFGDSGNQPQHF
TGTGCCAGCAGCTTTGGGGACTCGGGGAATCAGCCCCAGCATTTT
>NA|17|TRBJ1-5|TRBV15|TRBD1
CATSRPRGTDSNQPQHF
TGTGCCACCAGCAGACCCCGAGGGACAGATAGCAATCAGCCCCAGCATTTT
>NA|14|TRBJ2-5|TRBV7-9|NA
CASSPELGKETQYF
TGTGCCAGCAGCCCAGAACTGGGAAAAGAGACCCAGTACTTC
>few|13|TRBJ2-3|TRBV5-4|NA
CASSGGLTDTQYF
TGTGCCAGCAGCGGAGGACTAACAGATACGCAGTATTTT
>NA|15|TRBJ2-1|TRBV10-3|TRBD1
CAISVPTGLGNEQFF
TGTGCCATCAGTGTCCCGACAGGGTTGGGCAATGAGCAGTTCTTC
>NA|15|TRBJ1-4|TRBV4-3|TRBD1
CASSRRRTGGEKLFF
TGCGCCAGCAGCCGACGAAGGACAGGTGGCGAAAAACTGTTTTTT
>few|14|TRBJ1-5|TRBV28|NA
CASSWGSLHQPQHF
TGTGCCAGCAGTTGGGGGAGTCTCCATCAGCCCCAGCATTTT
>NA|12|TRBJ2-2|TRBV20-1|NA
CSAPRNTGELFF
TGCAGTGCCCCGAGAAACACCGGGGAGCTGTTTTTT
>NA|15|TRBJ1-5|TRBV5-1|TRBD1
CASSLGGQGREPQHF
TGCGCCAGCAGCTTGGGGGGACAGGGAAGGGAGCCCCAGCATTTT
>few|15|TRBJ2-7|TRBV20-1|TRBD1
CSARTRDRYTYEQYF
TGCAGTGCCCGAACTAGGGACAGGTACACCTACGAGCAGTACTTC
>NA|14|TRBJ1-2|TRBV27|NA
CASSLIRVNYGYTF
TGTGCCAGCAGCCTAATTAGAGTAAACTATGGCTACACCTTC
>many|14|TRBJ1-6|TRBV11-2|TRBD1
CASSRPQGDSPLHF
TGTGCCAGCAGCAGACCCCAGGGGGATTCACCCCTCCACTTT
>many|15|TRBJ1-1|TRBV10-3|NA
CAIAPLQGLNTEAFF
TGTGCCATCGCTCCCTTACAGGGCTTGAACACTGAAGCTTTCTTT
>many|13|TRBJ2-3|TRBV7-8|NA
CASSRVSTDTQYF
TGTGCCAGCAGCCGGGTCTCCACAGATACGCAGTATTTT
>few|15|TRBJ2-5|TRBV7-2|TRBD2
CASSLALADQETQYF
TGTGCCAGCAGCTTAGCTCTAGCGGACCAAGAGACCCAGTACTTC
>many|15|TRBJ1-4|TRBV20-1|NA
CSARGARESREKLFF
TGCAGTGCTAGAGGGGCTCGAGAATCTAGGGAAAAACTGTTTTTT
>few|17|TRBJ2-1|TRBV2|NA
CASRQRTGISSYNEQFF
TGTGCCAGCAGGCAAAGGACGGGTATTAGCTCCTACAATGAGCAGTTCTTC
>NA|14|TRBJ2-7|TRBV6-6|NA
CASRPTGTSYEQYF
TGTGCCAGCAGACCCACAGGTACCTCCTACGAGCAGTACTTC
>NA|15|TRBJ2-6|TRBV6-2/TRBV6-3|NA
CASSRFMAGANVLTF
TGTGCCAGCAGTCGCTTTATGGCTGGGGCCAACGTCCTGACTTTC
>many|16|TRBJ2-3|TRBV28|NA
CASIRREQLNTDTQYF
TGTGCCAGCATCCGTCGGGAACAGTTAAACACAGATACGCAGTATTTT
>NA|17|TRBJ1-6|TRBV5-6|TRBD1
CASSQPGTEFSNSPLHF
TGTGCCAGCAGCCAACCCGGGACAGAGTTTAGTAATTCACCCCTCCACTTT
>NA|18|TRBJ1-5|TRBV28|NA
CASSLDRRRGSGNQPQHF
TGTGCCAGCAGTTTAGATCGGCGGCGGGGATCTGGCAATCAGCCCCAGCATTTT
>NA|13|TRBJ1-5|TRBV6-4|NA
CASSVEIDQPQHF
TGTGCCAGCAGCGTCGAGATAGATCAGCCCCAGCATTTT
>few|12|TRBJ2-1|TRBV30|NA
CAWMRGYNEQFF
TGTGCCTGGATGAGGGGGTACAATGAGCAGTTCTTC
>NA|15|TRBJ2-3|TRBV5-1|TRBD2
CASSSGRGYTDTQYF
TGCGCCAGCAGCTCCGGGAGGGGCTACACAGATACGCAGTATTTT
>many|13|TRBJ1-1|TRBV29-1|TRBD1
CSVRTGQNTEAFF
TGCAGCGTCCGGACAGGCCAGAACACTGAAGCTTTCTTT
>NA|17|TRBJ2-3|TRBV4-1|TRBD2
CASSLNGLAGGPDTQYF
TGCGCCAGCAGCCTGAATGGACTAGCGGGGGGACCAGATACGCAGTATTTT
>few|13|TRBJ2-7|TRBV18|NA
CASSQDLAYEQYF
TGTGCCAGCTCACAGGACTTAGCCTACGAGCAGTACTTC
>few|17|TRBJ2-3|TRBV23-1|NA
CASSHPSSRGSTDTQYF
TGCGCCAGCAGTCACCCCTCCTCGCGGGGTAGCACAGATACGCAGTATTTT
>many|13|TRBJ2-7|TRBV29-1|NA
CSVARDIGHEQYF
TGCAGCGTTGCTCGGGACATCGGCCACGAGCAGTACTTC
>many|13|TRBJ1-1|TRBV6-2/TRBV6-3|NA
CASTQPGDTEAFF
TGTGCCAGCACCCAACCCGGAGACACTGAAGCTTTCTTT
>few|16|TRBJ2-2|TRBV9|NA
CASSVGPEAYTGELFF
TGTGCCAGCAGCGTAGGGCCCGAAGCCTACACCGGGGAGCTGTTTTTT
>few|12|TRBJ2-1|TRBV11-3|NA
CASSLGAGEQFF
TGTGCCAGCAGCTTAGGGGCGGGAGAGCAGTTCTTC
>medium-sized|15|TRBJ2-7|TRBV7-2|NA
CASSSKTGVLYEQYF
TGTGCCAGCAGCTCCAAGACAGGAGTACTCTACGAGCAGTACTTC